What follows is one T cell receptor (beta chain) and its context. Its target is unknown. The entry originates in a study of T cell responses to AZD1222 COVID-19 vaccine. Study-wide findings and caveats: Scientists sampled the repertoires only once the peak T cell response had passed.

This table comes from immunoSEQ multiplex PCR, and its TCRdb copy is limited to in-frame clones, with some not included. The table includes roughly 120,000 clones, 85% to 90% detected once. From germline, CDR1 is SGHVS and CDR2 FNYEAQ. V lost 2 bases, J lost 5 bases, and 11 bases stayed unmatched. CDR3 length: 17 amino acids. The source of this sequence is an adult in good health. The sequences come from peripheral blood, collected on day 0 of AZD1222 vaccination. The chain has TRBV7-6 and TRBJ2-5; TRBD2 matches 10 bases. This CDR3 reads CASSLKSGGAYSETQYF. In DNA form, the CDR3 reads TGTGCCAGCAGCTTAAAGAGCGGGGGGGCTTACAGCGAGACCCAGTACTTC.